Listed below are T cell receptor beta chains from one sample, sequenced in a study of cytomegalovirus exposure and HLA in healthy donors. The assay was immunoSEQ multiplex PCR, and TCRdb's table has in-frame clones only and misses some. The table shows 250,000 or so clones, with 85% to 90% occurring only once. Sequenced input: PBMCs. These receptors originate from a woman aged 18-29 years in good health and CMV-seronegative. The CDR3 runs from the conserved cysteine through the conserved F or W. Fields, in order: clone size, J gene, CDR3 length, D gene, V gene, CDR3 DNA, CDR3 protein. The D gene is left open where the match is weak. Not all rows give a size; the values are once, few, many and, for expanded clones, a class.

abundance: .; j_gene: TRBJ1-4; len: 14; d_gene: .; v_gene: TRBV11-3; CDR3nt: TGTGCCAGCAGCTCCGGACAGAGTAATGAAAAACTGTTTTTT; CDR3aa: CASSSGQSNEKLFF
abundance: .; j_gene: TRBJ1-1; len: 13; d_gene: .; v_gene: TRBV7-6; CDR3nt: TGTGCCAGCAGCCCCTGGGGAGGTACTGAAGCTTTCTTT; CDR3aa: CASSPWGGTEAFF
abundance: .; j_gene: TRBJ1-2; len: 15; d_gene: TRBD1; v_gene: TRBV10-3; CDR3nt: TGTGCCATCAGTGGTGGGAAGACAGGGTGGGATGGCTACACCTTC; CDR3aa: CAISGGKTGWDGYTF
abundance: .; j_gene: TRBJ1-5; len: 16; d_gene: TRBD1; v_gene: TRBV28; CDR3nt: TGTGCCAGCAGTTTAGTTGCAGGGGGCAGCAATCAGCCCCAGCATTTT; CDR3aa: CASSLVAGGSNQPQHF
abundance: .; j_gene: TRBJ1-2; len: 15; d_gene: TRBD1; v_gene: TRBV19; CDR3nt: TGTGCCAGTAGTATGGTACTCGGACAGGGCTGGGGCTACACCTTC; CDR3aa: CASSMVLGQGWGYTF
abundance: .; j_gene: TRBJ1-1; len: 15; d_gene: TRBD1; v_gene: TRBV4-1; CDR3nt: TGCGCCAGCAGCCAAAGAAAGACAGGGTTGGGTGAAGCTTTCTTT; CDR3aa: CASSQRKTGLGEAFF
abundance: .; j_gene: TRBJ2-7; len: 15; d_gene: TRBD1; v_gene: TRBV10-3; CDR3nt: TGTGCCATCAGTGAGTCCAGGGACAGAGACTACGAGCAGTACTTC; CDR3aa: CAISESRDRDYEQYF
abundance: .; j_gene: TRBJ2-2; len: 16; d_gene: TRBD2; v_gene: TRBV7-8; CDR3nt: TGTGCCAGCAGCTCCCCTAGCGGGGCGAACACCGGGGAGCTGTTTTTT; CDR3aa: CASSSPSGANTGELFF
abundance: once; j_gene: TRBJ1-1; len: 15; d_gene: .; v_gene: TRBV15; CDR3nt: TGTGCCACCAGCATAAGCGGGGGGGATATGGCTGAAGCTTTCTTT; CDR3aa: CATSISGGDMAEAFF
abundance: .; j_gene: TRBJ1-5; len: 13; d_gene: .; v_gene: TRBV9; CDR3nt: TGTGCCAGCAGCGTAACCCAGGGTCAGCCCCAGCATTTT; CDR3aa: CASSVTQGQPQHF